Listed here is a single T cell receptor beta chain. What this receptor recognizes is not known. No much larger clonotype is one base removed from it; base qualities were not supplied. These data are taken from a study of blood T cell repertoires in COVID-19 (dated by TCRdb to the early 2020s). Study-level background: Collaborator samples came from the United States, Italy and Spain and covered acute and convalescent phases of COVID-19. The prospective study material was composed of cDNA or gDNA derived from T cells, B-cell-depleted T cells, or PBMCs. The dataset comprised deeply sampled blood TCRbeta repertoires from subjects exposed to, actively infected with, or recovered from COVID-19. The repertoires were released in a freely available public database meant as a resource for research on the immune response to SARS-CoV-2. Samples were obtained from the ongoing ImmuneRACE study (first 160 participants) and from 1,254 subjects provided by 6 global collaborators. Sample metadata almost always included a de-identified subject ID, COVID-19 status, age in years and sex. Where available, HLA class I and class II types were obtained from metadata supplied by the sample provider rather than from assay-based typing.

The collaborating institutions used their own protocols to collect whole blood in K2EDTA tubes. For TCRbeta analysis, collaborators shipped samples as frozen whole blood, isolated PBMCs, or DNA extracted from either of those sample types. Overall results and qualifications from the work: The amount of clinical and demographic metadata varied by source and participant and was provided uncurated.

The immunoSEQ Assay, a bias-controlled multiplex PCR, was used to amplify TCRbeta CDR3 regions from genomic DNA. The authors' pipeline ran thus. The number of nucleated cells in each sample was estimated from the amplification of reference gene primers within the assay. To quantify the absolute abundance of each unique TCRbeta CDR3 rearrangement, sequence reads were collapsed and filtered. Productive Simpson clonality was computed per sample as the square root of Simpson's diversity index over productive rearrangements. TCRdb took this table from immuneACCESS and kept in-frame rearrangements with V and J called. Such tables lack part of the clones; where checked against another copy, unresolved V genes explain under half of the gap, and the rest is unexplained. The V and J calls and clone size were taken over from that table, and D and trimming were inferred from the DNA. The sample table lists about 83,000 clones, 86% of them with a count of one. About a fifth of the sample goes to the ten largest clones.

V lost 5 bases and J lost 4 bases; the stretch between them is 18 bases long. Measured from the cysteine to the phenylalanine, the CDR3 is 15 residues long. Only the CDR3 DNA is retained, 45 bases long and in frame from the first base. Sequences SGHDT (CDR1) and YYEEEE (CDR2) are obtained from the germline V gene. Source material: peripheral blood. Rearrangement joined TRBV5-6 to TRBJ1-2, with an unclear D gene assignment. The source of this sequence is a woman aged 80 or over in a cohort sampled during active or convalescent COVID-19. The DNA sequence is TGTGCCAGCAGAATCCGAAAGGCTAGAGGCTATGGCTACACCTTC. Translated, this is CASRIRKARGYGYTF. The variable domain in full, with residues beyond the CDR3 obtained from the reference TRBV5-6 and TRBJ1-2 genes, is DAGVTQSPTHLIKTRGQQVTLRCSPKSGHDTVSWYQQALGQGPQFIFQYYEEEERQRGNFPDRFSGHQFPNYSSELNVNALLLGDSALYLCASRIRKARGYGYTFGSGTRLTVV.